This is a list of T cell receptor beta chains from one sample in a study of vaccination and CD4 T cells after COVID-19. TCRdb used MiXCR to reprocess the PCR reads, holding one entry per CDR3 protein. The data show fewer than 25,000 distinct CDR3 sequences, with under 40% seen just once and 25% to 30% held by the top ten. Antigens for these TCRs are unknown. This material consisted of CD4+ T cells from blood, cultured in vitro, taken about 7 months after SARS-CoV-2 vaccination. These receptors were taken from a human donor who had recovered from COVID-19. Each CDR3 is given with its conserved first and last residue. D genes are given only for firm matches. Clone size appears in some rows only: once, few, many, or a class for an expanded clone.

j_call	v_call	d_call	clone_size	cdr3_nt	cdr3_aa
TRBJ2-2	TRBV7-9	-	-	TGTGCCAGCAGCTTAGTTTCGGACGGGGAGCTGTTTTTT	CASSLVSDGELFF
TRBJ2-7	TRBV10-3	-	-	TGTGCCATCAGTGATGGGGGCAACCATTACGAGCAGTACTTC	CAISDGGNHYEQYF
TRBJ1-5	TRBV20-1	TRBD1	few	TGCAGTGCCTCGGGACAGCCGATCAATCAGCCCCAGCATTTT	CSASGQPINQPQHF
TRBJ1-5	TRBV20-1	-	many	TGCAGTGCTAGAGGTATTGGAGCGGCTTATAGCAATCAGCCCCAGCATTTT	CSARGIGAAYSNQPQHF
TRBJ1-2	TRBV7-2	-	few	TGTGCCAGCAGCTACTCCAGGGGAAACTATGGCTACACCTTC	CASSYSRGNYGYTF
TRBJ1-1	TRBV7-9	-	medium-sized	TGTGCCAGCAGCCGGGCGGGGGACACTGAAGCTTTCTTT	CASSRAGDTEAFF
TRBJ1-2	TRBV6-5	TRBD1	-	TGTGCCAGCAGTTCAGACAGGGAAGTCTATGGCTACACCTTC	CASSSDREVYGYTF
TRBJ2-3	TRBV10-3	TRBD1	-	TGTGCCATCAGTCGACAGGGGGCGGGAGATACGCAGTATTTT	CAISRQGAGDTQYF
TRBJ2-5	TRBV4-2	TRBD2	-	TGTGCCAGCAGCCAAGACTATACTAGCGGGGGTCGAGAGACCCAGTACTTC	CASSQDYTSGGRETQYF
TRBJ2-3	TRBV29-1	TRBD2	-	TGCAGCGTTATGGGACTAGCGGGAGGTTCAGATACGCAGTATTTT	CSVMGLAGGSDTQYF
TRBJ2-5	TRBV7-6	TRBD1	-	TGTGCCAGCAGCTTAACTACAGGGGTAGAGACCCAGTACTTC	CASSLTTGVETQYF
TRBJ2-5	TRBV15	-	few	TGTGCCACCAGCGTAGAGTGGTCCGTAGCCCAGTACTTC	CATSVEWSVAQYF
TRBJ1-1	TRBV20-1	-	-	TGCAGTGCTAGACCCGGGTTTGACACTGAAGCTTTCTTT	CSARPGFDTEAFF
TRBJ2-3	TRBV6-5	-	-	TGTGCCAGCAGTTATTCCTTAGGAACAGATACGCAGTATTTT	CASSYSLGTDTQYF
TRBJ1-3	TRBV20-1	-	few	TGCAGTGCTTCCAGGGGAAGTAGAAACACCATATATTTT	CSASRGSRNTIYF